These 25 T cell receptor beta chains came from one sample sequenced in a study of T cell clonality in common variable immunodeficiency. Measured with immunoSEQ multiplex PCR; TCRdb has only the in-frame clones, and not every one. The sample yields under 45,000 clones, without any singletons. The sequencing input was peripheral blood mononuclear cells. The receptors shown here come from a person aged 18 to 75 in good health.

This clone was recorded many times. This chain's CDR3 is CSALLARGANVLTF. CDR3 DNA (partial): TGCAGTGCCCTACTAGCTAGGGGGGCCAACGTC. The gene calls are TRBV20-1 and TRBJ2-6; D is perhaps TRBD2 (6 bases). The CDR3 end is not reached by the read, which stops 3 residues before it; the germline J gene fills it in. The CDR3 is made up of 14 amino acids. Germline V gene sequence: CDR1 DFQATT, CDR2 SNEGSKA (reference sequence). V was shortened by 6 bases and J by 4 bases, with 13 bases between the two germline ends.

Ten or more counts support this clone. The CDR3 reads CASSPGSGSDEQFF. The sequenced part of the CDR3 DNA is TGTGCCAGCTCACCAGGGAGCGGGAGTGATGAG. The genes are TRBV18 and TRBJ2-1; the match to TRBD2 covers 8 bases. Coverage ceases 3 residues before the CDR3 finishes, and the germline J gene fills in the end. V dropped 2 bases and J dropped 8; count of bases not matched to a gene: 5. The CDR3 totals 14 residues. Germline CDR1 reads KGHSH; CDR2 reads LQKENI.

This clone was found many times. Read sequence stops 3 residues before the CDR3 end, and the germline J gene provides the missing end. The rearrangement joins TRBV20-1 to TRBJ1-6; D call uncertain. Trimming stripped 4 bases from V and 6 bases from J, with 13 bases between. Germline CDR1 is DFQATT and CDR2 is SNEGSKA (reference sequence). The CDR3 runs 14 residues. Incomplete CDR3 DNA: TGCAGTGCTAATTCCCTAGCGGGTAATTCACCC. This translates into CSANSLAGNSP. The entire CDR3 reads CSANSLAGNSPLHF.

Many counts were recorded for this clone. The read ends 3 residues early relative to the CDR3; the germline J gene fills the gap. The V gene is TRBV5-6, the J gene TRBJ2-5; tentatively, D is TRBD2 (7 bases). The V end lost 7 bases, the J end lost 4 bases, and 20 bases lay between the germline ends. CDR1 and CDR2 from the germline V gene are SGHDT and YYEEEE. This CDR3 contains 15 residues. CDR3 sequence: CASRREGGGRETQYF. The CDR3 bases that were read are TGTGCCAGCCGTAGGGAAGGGGGAGGGCGAGAGACC.

This clone came up many times. The read finishes 3 residues shy of the CDR3 end, and the germline J gene is used to complete it. The rearrangement links TRBV2 to TRBJ1-4; 9 bases line up with TRBD1. CDR1 is SNHLY and CDR2 is FYNNEI in the germline V gene. CDR3 size: 13 residues. Unmatched junction bases numbered 4, after V lost 7 bases and J lost 7 bases. This CDR3 reads CASKGTGSEKLFF. The sequenced CDR3 bases are TGTGCCAGCAAGGGGACAGGGAGTGAAAAA. Combining the CDR3 with reference TRBV2 and TRBJ1-4 gives the whole variable domain EPEVTQTPSHQVTQMGQEVILRCVPISNHLYFYWYRQILGQKVEFLVSFYNNEISEKSEIFDDQFSVERPDGSNFTLKIRSTKLEDSAMYFCASKGTGSEKLFFGSGTQLSVL.

In this sample, this clone turned up many times. CDR3 sequence: CASSFTGFPDTQYF. CDR3 bases read: TGTGCCAGCAGCTTCACAGGGTTTCCAGATACG. The chain joins TRBV7-9 to TRBJ2-3; TRBD1 might be the D (6 bases). The read is 3 residues too short to cover the CDR3 end, so that end is filled in from the germline J gene. V dropped 3 bases and J dropped 4 bases, with 11 bases sitting between them. Germline V gives CDR1 SEHNR, CDR2 FQNEAQ (reference sequence). The CDR3 runs 14 residues.

Ten or more counts support this clone. The part of the CDR3 DNA that was read is TGTGCCAGTAGTATCCAGGGCAGAAACTATGGC. This translates into CASSIQGRNYG. Given in full, the CDR3 is CASSIQGRNYGYTF. This rearrangement joins TRBV19 to TRBJ1-2; weak D call: TRBD1 (5 bases). The read comes to an end 3 residues before the CDR3 does, leaving the germline J gene to fill in the end. CDR1 and CDR2 (germline): LNHDA, SQIVND (reference sequence). The CDR3 extends over 14 amino acids. V lost 3 bases and J 2 bases, leaving 10 bases between the germline ends.

This clone was detected only a few times. The read terminates 3 residues before the CDR3 end, so the remaining end is supplied by the germline J gene. This chain connects TRBV7-8 to TRBJ1-2; D gene unclear. CDR1 and CDR2 (germline): SGHVS, FQNEAQ. The CDR3 totals 15 residues. CDR3 DNA (partial): TGTGCCAGCAGCCAGACCGGACTAGCGGGCAATGAC. This gives the protein CASSQTGLAGND. The complete CDR3 protein is CASSQTGLAGNDYTF.

This clone was observed at least ten times. The read terminates 3 residues before the CDR3 end, so the remaining end is supplied by the germline J gene. This chain joins TRBV19 and TRBJ2-1; 8 bases line up with TRBD2. This CDR3 is 14 amino acids long. Germline V CDR1 and CDR2: LNHDA, SQIVND (reference sequence). The CDR3: CASKREFSYNEQFF. Incomplete CDR3 DNA: TGTGCGAGCAAGCGGGAGTTCTCCTACAATGAG.

This clone was found many times. The read ends 3 residues shy of where the CDR3 ends; the end is completed using the germline J gene. The V gene is TRBV20-1, the J gene TRBJ2-2; 8 positions match TRBD1. Germline assignment: CDR1 DFQATT and CDR2 SNEGSKA (reference sequence). Losses at the gene ends were 0 bases for V and 6 bases for J; bases not matched to a gene: 3. The CDR3 contains 14 residues. The CDR3 loop is CSARDDRGPGELFF. The sequenced CDR3 bases are TGCAGTGCTAGAGACGACAGGGGACCCGGGGAG.

This clone came up many times. The sequence runs out 3 residues before the end of the CDR3; the remainder is reconstructed from the germline J gene. The J gene is TRBJ2-5, the V gene TRBV20-1; D is perhaps TRBD2 (6 bases). The V gene lost 8 bases and the J gene lost 2 bases, with 12 bases spanning the gap. This CDR3 comprises 12 residues. Germline CDR1 is DFQATT and CDR2 is SNEGSKA (reference sequence). CDR3 sequence: CSFKGTQETQYF. The DNA read from the CDR3 is TGCAGTTTTAAAGGGACTCAAGAGACC.

This clone showed up just a few times. The read finishes 3 residues shy of the CDR3 end, and the germline J gene is used to complete it. Other DNA sequences from this sample encode an identical CDR3 as well. This chain joins TRBV19 and TRBJ2-1; 9 bases are shared with TRBD2. The J segment lost 2 bases and the V segment lost 5 bases, leaving 13 bases of the junction unmatched. Germline CDR1 is LNHDA and CDR2 is SQIVND (reference sequence). CDR3 length: 18 residues. Partial CDR3 DNA: TGTGCCAGTAGTCTTTCAGGTGCGGGAGGGCCCGCCTACAATGAG. Translating it yields CASSLSGAGGPAYNE. The full CDR3 protein is CASSLSGAGGPAYNEQFF.

This clone has more than one count but fewer than ten. The CDR3 is cut off 3 residues early in the read; its end comes from the germline J gene. The J gene is TRBJ2-3, the V gene TRBV5-8, with 7 bases identical to TRBD2. The CDR3 is 14 residues long. Per germline, CDR1 SGHTS and CDR2 YDEGEE. The trim removed 2 bases at V and 4 bases at J, leaving 4 bases unmatched. CDR3: CASSFGLVADTQYF. CDR3 DNA, as far as it was read: TGTGCCAGCAGCTTCGGACTAGTGGCAGATACG. Full variable domain (missing parts from reference TRBV5-8 and TRBJ2-3): EAGVTQSPTHLIKTRGQQATLRCSPISGHTSVYWYQQALGLGLQFLLWYDEGEERNRGNFPPRFSGRQFPNYSSELNVNALELEDSALYLCASSFGLVADTQYFGPGTRLTVL.

This clone has ten or more counts. Coverage ceases 3 residues before the CDR3 finishes, and the germline J gene fills in the end. This chain uses TRBV2 with TRBJ2-3, with 7 bases lining up with TRBD1. Trimming took 1 base from V and 5 from J; bases not matched to a gene: 0. The CDR3 runs to 13 residues. Germline V gives CDR1 SNHLY, CDR2 FYNNEI. The CDR3 bases that were read are TGTGCCAGCAGTGAAGACAGGGGAGATACG. This codes for CASSEDRGDT. The entire CDR3 reads CASSEDRGDTQYF.

At least ten counts were recorded for this clone. The read ends 3 residues shy of where the CDR3 ends; the end is completed using the germline J gene. The chain uses TRBV30 and TRBJ2-5; 10 bases align to TRBD2. The germline V gene has CDR1 GTSNPN and CDR2 SVGIG (reference sequence). V dropped 1 base and J dropped 7; count of bases not matched to a gene: 9. The CDR3 is 15 amino acids. The sequenced CDR3 bases are TGTGCCTGGAGTGCAGCGGGAGGGGTTCGGGGGACC. It encodes CAWSAAGGVRGT. The complete CDR3 protein is CAWSAAGGVRGTQYF.

A note on this clone: Read coverage stops 3 residues before the CDR3 terminus; the germline J gene supplies the remainder. The chain carries TRBV19 and TRBJ1-1, with no clear D. The germline V gene has CDR1 LNHDA and CDR2 SQIVND (reference sequence). V lost 6 bases to trimming and J lost 1 base, with 6 bases between them. CDR3 length equals 12 residues. The chain's CDR3 is CASRTPNTEAFF. The DNA read from the CDR3 is TGTGCCAGTAGGACACCGAACACTGAA.

With regard to this clone: Coverage ceases 3 residues before the CDR3 finishes, and the germline J gene fills in the end. The chain is built from TRBV7-9 and TRBJ1-2; D uncertain. This CDR3 region has 15 residues. Germline V lookup: CDR1 SEHNR, CDR2 FQNEAQ (reference sequence). The covered CDR3 bases are TGTGCCAGCAGCTTGAGCAAGCGGGCGTACAATGAC. Its translation is CASSLSKRAYND. The CDR3 in full is CASSLSKRAYNDYTF.

This clone was detected ten times or more. Read coverage stops 3 residues before the CDR3 terminus; the germline J gene supplies the remainder. This chain joins TRBV19 and TRBJ1-2, with 9 bases identical to TRBD1. Germline V gene lookup returns CDR1 LNHDA and CDR2 SQIVND (reference sequence). The CDR3 sequence is 16 residues long. J gave up 3 bases and V 7 bases, and 12 bases lay outside the gene matches. The CDR3 spells CASTRSGQGDYYGYTF. Partial CDR3 DNA: TGTGCCAGTACCCGATCGGGACAGGGAGACTACTATGGC.

Ten or more counts support this clone. The read gets to within 3 residues of the CDR3 end, and the germline J gene fills in the rest. The chain uses TRBV20-1 and TRBJ2-1; 11 bases are shared with TRBD2. Germline V lookup: CDR1 DFQATT, CDR2 SNEGSKA (reference sequence). With 6 bases clipped from V and 5 bases from J, the junction kept 9 bases outside the gene matches. The CDR3 is 15 residues long. The CDR3 reads CSAHRTSGSHNEQFF. Partial CDR3 DNA: TGCAGTGCCCACCGAACTAGCGGGAGCCACAATGAG.

This clone has a count of ten or more. The CDR3 is cut off 3 residues early in the read; its end comes from the germline J gene. The rearrangement joins TRBV15 to TRBJ2-7; perhaps TRBD1 as D (6 bases). V lost 2 bases, J lost 2 bases, and 10 bases lay in between. Germline CDR1 is LNHNV and CDR2 is YYDKDF (reference sequence). The CDR3 contains 14 residues. The sequenced CDR3 bases are TGTGCCACCAGCAGAAGGCAGGGGCCCTACGAG. It codes for CATSRRQGPYE. The CDR3 in full is CATSRRQGPYEQYF.

At least ten counts were recorded for this clone. The DNA ends 3 residues before the CDR3 does, and the rest of the CDR3 is filled in from the germline J gene. The chain has TRBV7-8 and TRBJ2-6, with a possible D match to TRBD2 (6 bases). Trimming pared 4 bases from V and 6 bases from J, leaving 13 bases between. This CDR3 comprises 15 residues. The germline CDR1 and CDR2 sequences are SGHVS and FQNEAQ. The chain's CDR3 is CASSWDWFQANVLTF. Incomplete CDR3 DNA: TGTGCCAGCAGCTGGGACTGGTTTCAGGCCAACGTC.

The table lists this clone with many counts. The read halts 3 residues ahead of the CDR3 end, with the missing end drawn from the germline J gene. V usage is TRBV5-5 and J usage is TRBJ1-2, with a possible D match to TRBD1 (5 bases). In germline, CDR1 is SGHKS, CDR2 YYEKEE (reference sequence). The CDR3 length is 14 residues. Trimming removed 0 bases from V and 4 bases from J, with 10 bases in between. The CDR3 here is CASSLAPGSYGYTF. The sequenced part of the CDR3 DNA is TGTGCCAGCAGCTTGGCGCCAGGGTCCTATGGC.

This clone was found a few times. A far larger clone is one base from this, pointing to a likely read error. The read ends 3 residues early relative to the CDR3; the germline J gene fills the gap. The V gene is TRBV6-2 or TRBV6-3, the J gene TRBJ2-3; TRBD1 matches at 9 bases. Per the germline V gene, CDR1 is MNHEY and CDR2 is SVGEGT. The CDR3 consists of 17 residues. CDR3 DNA (partial): TGTGCCAGCAGTTACCCCTCGCCCGGGACAGGGAGAGAGACG. Protein: CASSYPSPGTGRET. The entire CDR3 protein reads CASSYPSPGTGRETQYF.

The sample holds many counts of this clone. With the read ending 3 residues before the CDR3 end, the germline J gene is used to fill in that end. The rearrangement uses TRBV2 and TRBJ1-2, with no clear D. Germline loops: CDR1 SNHLY, CDR2 FYNNEI. This CDR3 has 12 amino acids. Partial CDR3 DNA: TGTGCCAGCCGCAGTCCCGTTGAGGGC. Protein: CASRSPVEG. The whole CDR3 region reads CASRSPVEGYTF.

This clone was detected many times. The read terminates 3 residues before the CDR3 end, so the remaining end is supplied by the germline J gene. The V and J genes are TRBV19 and TRBJ2-5; possibly TRBD2 for D (5 bases). This CDR3 comprises 13 residues. Trimming stripped 5 bases from V and 0 bases from J, with 7 bases between. Looked up from germline, CDR1 is LNHDA and CDR2 is SQIVND (reference sequence). This chain's CDR3 is CASSPGNQETQYF. Incomplete CDR3 DNA: TGTGCCAGTAGTCCGGGGAACCAAGAGACC.